This TCR beta chain was captured by sequencing in a study of OX40 agonist ivuxolimab in advanced cancers. Study background: Patients took ivuxolimab, an agonistic anti-OX40 (CD134) antibody. The patients received ivuxolimab by intravenous route every 2 weeks at 0.01 to 10 mg/kg.

The method was immunoSEQ multiplex PCR; TCRdb's version includes in-frame clones alone and lacks a portion of them. The table lists fewer than 65,000 clones, around nine tenths of them singletons. Germline CDR1 SNHLY, CDR2 FYNNEI. CDR3 length: 14 amino acids. After removal of 6 bases from V and 9 bases from J, the junction contained 5 bases not matched to a gene. The source is an adult with an advanced solid tumor such as melanoma, head and neck, liver or kidney cancer. The material sequenced was CD4+ or CD8+ T cells sorted from blood, taken in a trial of the OX40 agonist ivuxolimab. V usage is TRBV2 and J usage is TRBJ2-1, with 13 bases fitting TRBD2. The CDR3 nucleotides are TGTGCCAGCAGACTAGCGGGAGGGCCAAGTGAGCAGTTCTTC. Protein: CASRLAGGPSEQFF. Variable domain in full (rest from reference TRBV2 and TRBJ2-1): EPEVTQTPSHQVTQMGQEVILRCVPISNHLYFYWYRQILGQKVEFLVSFYNNEISEKSEIFDDQFSVERPDGSNFTLKIRSTKLEDSAMYFCASRLAGGPSEQFFGPGTRLTVL.